The 26 T cell receptor beta chains presented below share a single source sample, sequenced in a study of cytomegalovirus exposure and HLA in healthy donors. 60 Vbeta and 13 Jbeta primers were used in PCR. Clones were sequenced by immunoSEQ multiplex PCR, and TCRdb holds only the in-frame ones, with some missing. This sample has approximately 90,000 clones; approximately 7.6% occur once, and the top ten carry 2.3%. The sample comprised PBMCs. These receptors all stem from a man aged 45 to 65 in good health and CMV-seronegative.

This clone occurred a few times. V is TRBV2 and J is TRBJ1-1, with 12 bases that match TRBD1. J was trimmed by 6 bases and V by 7 bases; bases with no gene match: 3. The germline V gene has CDR1 SNHLY and CDR2 FYNNEI. The CDR3 extends over 13 amino acids. CDR3 loop: CASNRDRGPEAFF. The CDR3, as DNA: TGTGCCAGCAACCGGGACAGGGGGCCTGAAGCTTTCTTT.

In this sample, this clone turned up a few times. The CDR3 sequence is CSVHSNYGYTF. DNA for the CDR3: TGCAGCGTACATTCTAACTATGGCTACACCTTC. The chain uses TRBV29-1 and TRBJ1-2; D is undetermined. V was pared by 6 bases and J by 0 bases, with 5 bases between. CDR1 SQVTM and CDR2 ANQGSEA come from the germline V gene. The CDR3 contains 11 residues.

This chain joins TRBV9 and TRBJ1-6; 8 bases line up with TRBD1. Germline-derived CDR1 and CDR2 are SGDLS and YYNGEE. This CDR3 contains 14 residues. V lost 3 bases to trimming and J lost 9 bases; unmatched junction nucleotides: 5. CDR3 in amino acids: CASSADRGSSPLHF. CDR3 coding DNA: TGTGCCAGCAGCGCCGACAGGGGAAGTTCACCCCTCCACTTT.

This clone turned up a few times. The J gene is TRBJ1-4, the V gene TRBV18, with a weak D call TRBD1 (6 bases). The germline CDR1 and CDR2 sequences are KGHSH and LQKENI. V gave up 3 bases and J gave up 2 bases, with 13 bases separating them. The CDR3 is 16 amino acids. The CDR3 coding sequence is TGTGCCAGCTCACCTACAGGGCCTCATACTAATGAAAAACTGTTTTTT. This codes for CASSPTGPHTNEKLFF.

The chain is built from TRBV27 and TRBJ1-1; D unresolved. Germline V gene data show CDR1 as MNHEY and CDR2 as SMNVEV (reference sequence). CDR3 length: 15 amino acids. V lost 4 bases, J lost 0 bases, and 12 bases lay in between. The CDR3 region is CASSSLGRMNTEAFF. DNA of the CDR3: TGTGCCAGCAGTTCTCTCGGGAGGATGAACACTGAAGCTTTCTTT.

V and J are TRBV28 and TRBJ2-2; 12 positions match TRBD2. V trimming: 3 bases; J trimming: 2 bases; junction bases outside the gene matches: 22. The germline V gene encodes CDR1 MDHEN and CDR2 SYDVKM. This CDR3 spans 23 amino acids. The CDR3 coding sequence is TGTGCCAGCAGTTTGAGCGGAGGTCTCAGGTCTCTAGCGGGAGGGCGTAACACCGGGGAGCTGTTTTTT. As protein: CASSLSGGLRSLAGGRNTGELFF.

The chain joins TRBV19 to TRBJ1-2; TRBD1 aligns across 9 bases. With V trimmed by 5 bases and J by 6 bases, 7 bases remained unmatched. CDR3 length: 14 amino acids. The germline CDR1 and CDR2 sequences are LNHDA and SQIVND (reference sequence). The chain's CDR3 is CASSFGQGSHGYTF. Here the CDR3 DNA reads TGTGCCAGTAGTTTCGGACAGGGGAGCCATGGCTACACCTTC.

The CDR3: CARRGIKADSNQPQHF. In DNA, the CDR3 is TGTGCCAGGAGGGGGATTAAGGCAGACAGCAATCAGCCCCAGCATTTT. The chain combines TRBV2 with TRBJ1-5, with D tentatively TRBD1 (6 bases). The CDR3 loop spans 16 amino acids. V lost 9 bases and J lost 1, with 19 bases in between. Germline V gene sequence: CDR1 SNHLY, CDR2 FYNNEI.

This clone has a handful of counts. The chain employs TRBV2 and TRBJ2-1; a possible D gene is TRBD1 (5 bases). Looked up from germline, CDR1 is SNHLY and CDR2 is FYNNEI. Trimming shortened V by 4 bases and J by 7 bases, and 11 bases separated the two germline ends. The CDR3 is 13 amino acids. The CDR3: CASSVQGSNEQFF. The DNA of the CDR3 is TGTGCCAGCAGTGTTCAGGGTAGTAATGAGCAGTTCTTC.

This clone was seen only a few times. The J gene is TRBJ1-6, the V gene TRBV25-1; no reliable D call. CDR3 length equals 15 residues. CDR1 and CDR2 (germline): MGHDK, SYGVNS. V lost 3 bases and J 5 bases, leaving 11 bases between the germline ends. The CDR3 is CASSDGTDNNSPLHF. The DNA for the CDR3 is TGTGCCAGCAGTGACGGCACAGATAATAATTCACCCCTCCACTTT.

This clone was counted a few times. This chain links TRBV30 with TRBJ1-5; D unresolved. The CDR3 is made up of 14 amino acids. CDR1 is GTSNPN, CDR2 SVGIG, per germline (reference sequence). Trimming removed 2 bases from V and 0 bases from J, with 8 bases in between. CDR3 sequence reads: CAWSRLLSNQPQHF. CDR3 coding DNA: TGTGCCTGGAGTCGACTCCTTAGCAATCAGCCCCAGCATTTT.

V gene TRBV6-5 combines with J gene TRBJ1-1; no firm D call. This CDR3 is built from 15 residues. V was cut by 2 bases and J by 5 bases, with 15 bases left in between. CDR1 MNHEY and CDR2 SVGAGI come from the germline V gene. For the CDR3, the DNA is TGTGCCAGCAGTTACACGCCGGGGATGCGGACTGAAGCTTTCTTT. Its translation is CASSYTPGMRTEAFF.

The chain couples TRBV28 to TRBJ2-6; tentatively, D is TRBD1 (5 bases). This CDR3 is built from 16 residues. The germline V gene has CDR1 MDHEN and CDR2 SYDVKM. Trimming shortened V by 4 bases and J by 4 bases, and 14 bases separated the two germline ends. The CDR3 reads CASSWTRGSGANVLTF. Here the CDR3 DNA reads TGTGCCAGCAGTTGGACAAGGGGATCCGGGGCCAACGTCCTGACTTTC. Supplemented by reference TRBV28 and TRBJ2-6, the full variable domain reads DVKVTQSSRYLVKRTGEKVFLECVQDMDHENMFWYRQDPGLGLRLIYFSYDVKMKEKGDIPEGYSVSREKKERFSLILESASTNQTSMYLCASSWTRGSGANVLTFGAGSRLTVL.

V usage is TRBV4-2 and J usage is TRBJ2-7, with D possibly TRBD1 on 6 matching bases. This CDR3 has 15 amino acids. V was clipped by 0 bases and J by 2 bases, with 11 bases between them. CDR1 and CDR2 (germline): LGHNA, YNFKEQ. This CDR3 reads CASSQDWGPTYEQYF. The CDR3 DNA is TGTGCCAGCAGCCAAGATTGGGGGCCAACCTACGAGCAGTACTTC.

The chain joins TRBV15 to TRBJ1-3, with 8 bases matching TRBD1. Trimming at V came to 5 bases and at J to 4 bases, leaving 4 bases not matched to a gene. The germline V gene encodes CDR1 LNHNV and CDR2 YYDKDF (reference sequence). This CDR3 spans 14 amino acids. CDR3 protein: CATSDRDRGNTIYF. The CDR3 region has the DNA TGTGCCACCAGCGACCGGGACAGGGGAAACACCATATATTTT.

V gene TRBV4-2 combines with J gene TRBJ2-5; no clear D. CDR3 length: 16 amino acids. Germline-derived CDR1 and CDR2 are LGHNA and YNFKEQ. Trimming cost V 0 bases and J 4 bases, with 15 bases left between them. The CDR3 region is CASSQEFRSSRETQYF. As DNA, the CDR3 is TGTGCCAGCAGCCAAGAATTCCGGAGTTCGCGAGAGACCCAGTACTTC.

The chain uses TRBV30 and TRBJ2-4; 14 bases agree with TRBD2. Germline lookup yields CDR1 GTSNPN and CDR2 SVGIG (reference sequence). The junction had 5 bases not matched to a gene; V was cut back by 2 bases and J by 8 bases. The CDR3 has 15 amino acids. The CDR3 DNA reads as TGTGCCTGGAGTCCCGGGACTAGCGGGAGTGACATTCAGTACTTC. Translation gives CAWSPGTSGSDIQYF.

This clone appeared a few times. The chain recombines TRBV29-1 with TRBJ2-5, with 9 bases that match TRBD2. CDR1 is SQVTM, CDR2 ANQGSEA, per germline. The junction had 8 bases not matched to a gene; V was cut back by 4 bases and J by 11 bases. The CDR3 is 12 residues long. In DNA, the CDR3 is TGCAGCGTTGGGGTAGCGGGAGAGGTGCAGTACTTC. Protein: CSVGVAGEVQYF. The complete variable domain, with remaining parts taken from reference TRBV29-1 and TRBJ2-5, reads SAVISQKPSRDICQRGTSLTIQCQVDSQVTMMFWYRQQPGQSLTLIATANQGSEATYESGFVIDKFPISRPNLTFSTLTVSNMSPEDSSIYLCSVGVAGEVQYFGPGTRLLVL.

This clone came up a few times. V and J are TRBV5-1 and TRBJ1-2, with 7 bases identical to TRBD1. This CDR3 region has 15 residues. Losses at the gene ends were 0 bases for V and 2 bases for J; bases not matched to a gene: 4. Germline V gene data show CDR1 as SGHRS and CDR2 as YFSETQ. CDR3 loop: CASSLDRGANYGYTF. The CDR3 nucleotides read TGCGCCAGCAGCTTGGACAGGGGAGCAAACTATGGCTACACCTTC.

This clone showed up just a few times. The chain joins TRBV7-6 to TRBJ1-4; perhaps TRBD1 as D (5 bases). Between the trimmed V and J ends, which lost 5 bases and 0 bases, there was a span of 10 bases. The CDR3 is 15 residues long. Germline V gene lookup returns CDR1 SGHVS and CDR2 FNYEAQ. Here the CDR3 DNA reads TGTGCCAGCAGCCAGGGCCCGACAACTAATGAAAAACTGTTTTTT. Protein product: CASSQGPTTNEKLFF.

This clone was observed a few times. V and J are TRBV25-1 and TRBJ1-2; 9 positions agree with TRBD1. CDR3 size: 14 residues. Germline trimming cut 6 bases from V and 8 bases from J; bases unmatched to any gene: 10. Per germline, CDR1 MGHDK and CDR2 SYGVNS. The CDR3 region has the DNA TGTGCCAGCAGAGGCGACGGGACAGGGCGCGGCTACACCTTC. Translating it yields CASRGDGTGRGYTF.

Note on this clone: The germline gene is not matched at one end of the junction; a read error may be the cause. The chain uses TRBV7-7 and TRBJ2-5; 8 bases fit TRBD2. The CDR3 runs to 15 residues. Germline CDR1 and CDR2: SSHAT and FNYEAQ (reference sequence). The CDR3 DNA follows: TGTGCTAGCAGCTTCGCAACGGGAGGGTTGGAGACCCAGTACTTC. Translated: CASSFATGGLETQYF.

Only a few counts were recorded for this clone. The rearrangement uses TRBV27 and TRBJ1-2; 9 bases align to TRBD1. The V segment lost 3 bases and the J segment 7 bases; nucleotides outside the gene matches: 6. The length of the CDR3 is 14 residues. Per the germline V gene, CDR1 is MNHEY and CDR2 is SMNVEV (reference sequence). CDR3 sequence (DNA): TGTGCCAGCAGTTTTTCCGACAGGGGGATTGGCTACACCTTC. Translating it yields CASSFSDRGIGYTF.

In this sample, this clone turned up a few times. The rearrangement joins TRBV18 to TRBJ1-4, with D perhaps matching TRBD1 (5 bases). This CDR3 contains 14 residues. V lost 1 base and J lost 7, with 10 bases in between. From germline, CDR1 is KGHSH and CDR2 LQKENI. The CDR3 protein is CASSPQGRSEKLFF. The CDR3 DNA reads TGTGCCAGCTCACCACAGGGGCGAAGTGAAAAACTGTTTTTT.

A few counts support this clone. An end of the junction differs from the germline gene, which may be a read error. The rearrangement links TRBV7-9 to TRBJ2-3, with D possibly being TRBD1 (6 bases). This CDR3 is 12 amino acids long. Germline V gene data show CDR1 as SEHNR and CDR2 as FQNEAQ (reference sequence). The CDR3 nucleotides are TGTGCCAGCACTTTACTTTCAGGGACAAGCCTTTTT. The encoded protein is CASTLLSGTSLF.

This clone has more than one count but fewer than ten. The chain has TRBV5-1 and TRBJ2-3; TRBD1 is a possible D gene (6 bases). Looked up from germline, CDR1 is SGHRS and CDR2 is YFSETQ. The CDR3 extends over 15 amino acids. The V and J ends lost 4 bases and 2 bases respectively, with 14 bases between them. CDR3 in DNA: TGCGCCAGCAGCACGGACAGCCACCACACAGATACGCAGTATTTT. As protein: CASSTDSHHTDTQYF.